These 26 T cell receptor beta chains share one sample of origin, sequenced in a study of blood T cell repertoires in COVID-19. Sequencing was performed with immunoSEQ multiplex PCR; in TCRdb, only in-frame clones are kept and a portion is missing. The sample includes approximately 380,000 clones, approximately 81% seen only once; the top ten take roughly 3.7%. The sequenced material came from peripheral blood. The origin of the receptors is a woman aged 18-29 years with acute or convalescent COVID-19.

CDR3 protein: CASSSKPGTHHTGELFF. CDR3 DNA sequence: TGTGCCAGCAGCTCAAAACCGGGGACTCACCACACCGGGGAGCTGTTTTTT. The rearrangement joins TRBV11-2 to TRBJ2-2, with a possible D match to TRBD2 (6 bases). The CDR3 is 17 amino acids. V gave up 4 bases and J gave up 3 bases, with 18 bases separating them. Germline V gene lookup returns CDR1 SGHAT and CDR2 FQNNGV.

The CDR3 region is CASSTTGNTEAFF. DNA for the CDR3: TGTGCCAGCTCAACTACAGGGAACACTGAAGCTTTCTTT. The rearrangement uses TRBV18 and TRBJ1-1; tentative D call: TRBD1 (5 bases). This CDR3 region has 13 residues. Trimming cost V 5 bases and J 1 base, with 8 bases left between them. CDR1 and CDR2 from the germline V gene are KGHSH and LQKENI.

This rearrangement joins TRBV5-1 to TRBJ1-5; TRBD1 is a possible D gene (6 bases). This CDR3 is built from 14 residues. The V gene's germline CDR1 is SGHRS and CDR2 YFSETQ. Trimming pared 0 bases from V and 7 bases from J, leaving 11 bases between. CDR3 loop: CASSLAGGGQPQHF. The CDR3 DNA follows: TGCGCCAGCAGCTTGGCGGGGGGCGGACAGCCCCAGCATTTT. Full variable domain (rest looked up from reference TRBV5-1 and TRBJ1-5): KAGVTQTPRYLIKTRGQQVTLSCSPISGHRSVSWYQQTPGQGLQFLFEYFSETQRNKGNFPGRFSGRQFSNSRSEMNVSTLELGDSALYLCASSLAGGGQPQHFGDGTRLSIL.

This chain links TRBV9 with TRBJ2-3; D might be TRBD2 (6 bases). There are 17 residues in the CDR3. CDR1 is SGDLS and CDR2 is YYNGEE in the germline V gene. V lost 0 bases and J 1 base, leaving 15 bases between the germline ends. The CDR3 loop is CASSVAPRGGGTDTQYF. CDR3 DNA: TGTGCCAGCAGCGTAGCCCCGCGGGGAGGTGGCACAGATACGCAGTATTTT.

The CDR3 spells CASSFYSGGAPDTQYF. In nucleotides, the CDR3 is TGTGCCAGCAGCTTCTATAGCGGGGGGGCCCCAGATACGCAGTATTTT. This rearrangement joins TRBV7-8 to TRBJ2-3, with 11 nucleotides matching TRBD2. Germline assignment: CDR1 SGHVS and CDR2 FQNEAQ. The CDR3 sequence is 16 residues long. V shed 3 bases and J 4 bases; nucleotides not matched to a gene: 6. The entire variable domain, with the rest obtained from reference TRBV7-8 and TRBJ2-3, is as follows: GAGVSQSPRYKVAKRGQDVALRCDPISGHVSLFWYQQALGQGPEFLTYFQNEAQLDKSGLPSDRFFAERPEGSVSTLKIQRTQQEDSAVYLCASSFYSGGAPDTQYFGPGTRLTVL.

The CDR3 coding sequence is TGTGCCAGCAGTTCCCCAGGCTACGAGCAGTACTTC. Its protein product is CASSSPGYEQYF. V is TRBV25-1 and J is TRBJ2-7, with D unresolved. Trimming took off 5 bases at V and 3 bases at J, with 8 bases between the two ends. Per germline, CDR1 MGHDK and CDR2 SYGVNS. CDR3 length equals 12 residues.

The V and J genes are TRBV28 and TRBJ1-5; a weak D match, TRBD1 (6 bases). The ends were cut back, 6 bases at V and 0 bases at J, with 12 bases in the middle. The CDR3 has 15 amino acids. Germline lookup yields CDR1 MDHEN and CDR2 SYDVKM. The CDR3 coding sequence is TGTGCCAGCAGCAACGGACAGATTAGCAATCAGCCCCAGCATTTT. Protein: CASSNGQISNQPQHF.

This clone was observed at least ten times. Distinct nucleotide sequences in the sample also encode this CDR3. The J gene is TRBJ1-1, the V gene TRBV12-3 or TRBV12-4; weak D call: TRBD1 (5 bases). Trimming pared 1 base from V and 7 bases from J, leaving 7 bases between. The CDR3 extends over 12 amino acids. In DNA form, the CDR3 reads TGTGCCAGCAGTTTAGAGGGGTATGAAGCTTTCTTT. As protein: CASSLEGYEAFF.

This chain joins TRBV28 and TRBJ2-7, with a possible D match to TRBD1 (6 bases). The germline V and J ends were trimmed by 7 bases and 3 bases, with 16 bases remaining between them. The CDR3 loop spans 14 amino acids. The germline gives CDR1 MDHEN, CDR2 SYDVKM. The CDR3 sequence: CASNSQGRVYEQYF. CDR3 nucleotides: TGTGCCAGCAATTCACAGGGTCGGGTCTACGAGCAGTACTTC. Full variable domain (rest looked up from reference TRBV28 and TRBJ2-7): DVKVTQSSRYLVKRTGEKVFLECVQDMDHENMFWYRQDPGLGLRLIYFSYDVKMKEKGDIPEGYSVSREKKERFSLILESASTNQTSMYLCASNSQGRVYEQYFGPGTRLTVT.

V is TRBV9 and J is TRBJ2-7; D unresolved. CDR3 length: 15 residues. V lost 0 bases, J lost 1 base, and 11 bases lay in between. Germline V gene data show CDR1 as SGDLS and CDR2 as YYNGEE. CDR3 coding DNA: TGTGCCAGCAGCGTAGATCCGGGTCGGTCCTACGAGCAGTACTTC. Residues: CASSVDPGRSYEQYF. The variable domain in full, completed from reference TRBV9 and TRBJ2-7, reads DSGVTQTPKHLITATGQRVTLRCSPRSGDLSVYWYQQSLDQGLQFLIQYYNGEERAKGNILERFSAQQFPDLHSELNLSSLELGDSALYFCASSVDPGRSYEQYFGPGTRLTVT.

This clone appeared a single time. The V and J genes are TRBV28 and TRBJ1-6; D not certain. The V and J ends lost 6 bases and 10 bases respectively, with 16 bases between them. Looked up from germline, CDR1 is MDHEN and CDR2 is SYDVKM. This CDR3 spans 14 amino acids. CDR3 loop: CASSPNGGWSPLHF. The CDR3 nucleotides read TGTGCCAGCAGCCCGAATGGAGGGTGGTCACCCCTCCACTTT.

This clone was seen just once. The chain recombines TRBV6-4 with TRBJ2-2; TRBD2 agrees at 11 bases. V shed 6 bases and J 4 bases; nucleotides not matched to a gene: 4. The CDR3 length is 15 residues. Germline lookup yields CDR1 MRHNA and CDR2 SNTAGT. This chain's CDR3 is CASRATSGGTGELFF. In nucleotides, the CDR3 is TGTGCCAGCAGGGCCACTAGCGGGGGCACCGGGGAGCTGTTTTTT.

The CDR3 DNA reads TGTGCCAGCAGTAGGACTCCCCGCGGTGCTGAAGCTTTCTTT. Its protein product is CASSRTPRGAEAFF. V gene TRBV6-5 combines with J gene TRBJ1-1; D is ambiguous. CDR3 length equals 14 residues. V lost 5 bases to trimming and J lost 6 bases, with 16 bases between them. Germline CDR1 and CDR2: MNHEY and SVGAGI.

The chain uses TRBV9 and TRBJ1-1; D perhaps matches TRBD1 (6 bases). V lost 0 bases and J 1 base, leaving 13 bases between the germline ends. The germline CDR1 and CDR2 sequences are SGDLS and YYNGEE. The CDR3 has 16 residues. In DNA, the CDR3 is TGTGCCAGCAGCGTAGCCTTTGGACAGAAGAACACTGAAGCTTTCTTT. It yields the protein CASSVAFGQKNTEAFF. The full variable domain, completed using reference TRBV9 and TRBJ1-1, is DSGVTQTPKHLITATGQRVTLRCSPRSGDLSVYWYQQSLDQGLQFLIQYYNGEERAKGNILERFSAQQFPDLHSELNLSSLELGDSALYFCASSVAFGQKNTEAFFGQGTRLTVV.

This chain joins TRBV11-2 and TRBJ2-1; 11 bases fit TRBD2. Trimming took 5 bases from V and 7 from J; bases not matched to a gene: 10. Germline CDR1 SGHAT, CDR2 FQNNGV. There are 16 residues in the CDR3. CDR3 amino acids: CASSAQLAGVGNEQFF. The CDR3 region has the DNA TGTGCCAGCAGCGCCCAACTAGCGGGAGTTGGAAATGAGCAGTTCTTC. The whole variable domain, remainder taken from reference TRBV11-2 and TRBJ2-1, is EAGVAQSPRYKIIEKRQSVAFWCNPISGHATLYWYQQILGQGPKLLIQFQNNGVVDDSQLPKDRFSAERLKGVDSTLKIQPAKLEDSAVYLCASSAQLAGVGNEQFFGPGTRLTVL.

The chain employs TRBV2 and TRBJ1-2, with TRBD1 matching 7 bases. The CDR3 is 13 residues long. The V gene end was trimmed by 10 bases and the J gene end by 7 bases; junction bases not matched to a gene: 12. Germline V gives CDR1 SNHLY, CDR2 FYNNEI. The chain's CDR3 is CATRGTGAPGYTF. For the CDR3, the DNA is TGTGCCACCAGGGGTACAGGGGCGCCTGGCTACACCTTC.

CDR3 bases: TGCGCCAGCGGGTCCGGGGGGACTGCAGATACGCAGTATTTT. Its translation: CASGSGGTADTQYF. The rearrangement links TRBV5-1 to TRBJ2-3; 7 nucleotides agree with TRBD2. This CDR3 has 14 amino acids. Losses at the gene ends were 7 bases for V and 4 bases for J; bases not matched to a gene: 9. Germline V gives CDR1 SGHRS, CDR2 YFSETQ.

The gene calls are TRBV12-3 or TRBV12-4 and TRBJ1-1; no clear D. This CDR3 is built from 11 residues. Trimming shortened V by 3 bases and J by 9 bases, and 8 bases separated the two germline ends. This chain's CDR3 is CASSLISQAFF. CDR3 bases: TGTGCCAGCAGTTTGATAAGCCAAGCTTTCTTT.

This clone was seen just once. The chain combines TRBV12-5 with TRBJ2-1, with TRBD2 matching over 7 bases. The CDR3 extends over 15 amino acids. Germline trimming cut 2 bases from V and 8 bases from J; bases unmatched to any gene: 9. Germline assignment: CDR1 LGHNT and CDR2 FRNRAP. The CDR3 here is CASGLHRGSFYEQFF. CDR3 nucleotides: TGTGCTAGTGGTTTGCATCGCGGGAGTTTCTATGAGCAGTTCTTC.

V is TRBV5-6 and J is TRBJ2-5, with 10 bases matching TRBD2. Germline lookup yields CDR1 SGHDT and CDR2 YYEEEE. The junction had 14 bases not matched to a gene; V was cut back by 4 bases and J by 2 bases. The CDR3 runs 18 residues. CDR3 DNA sequence: TGTGCCAGCAGCGTCGGACTAGCGGTGTCAACCCCACAAGAGACCCAGTACTTC. The encoded protein is CASSVGLAVSTPQETQYF.

This chain uses TRBV9 with TRBJ2-2; possible D gene TRBD1, 6 bases. Between the trimmed V and J ends, which lost 4 bases and 5 bases, there was a span of 18 bases. CDR1 is SGDLS and CDR2 is YYNGEE in the germline V gene. CDR3 length: 16 residues. The CDR3 is CASSPRDTSFTGELFF. The CDR3 DNA is TGTGCCAGCAGCCCCCGGGACACCTCCTTTACCGGGGAGCTGTTTTTT.

The chain links TRBV7-3 to TRBJ2-7; 7 bases are a match to TRBD1. After removal of 5 bases from V and 7 bases from J, the junction contained 14 bases not matched to a gene. In germline, CDR1 is SGHTA, CDR2 FQGTGA. This CDR3 contains 15 residues. As DNA, the CDR3 is TGTGCCAGCAGCCGTCGGGACAGCCCACAGGAAGAGCAGTACTTC. This gives the protein CASSRRDSPQEEQYF.

This clone was seen once. The CDR3 region is CASSPEGYVREQYF. As DNA, the CDR3 is TGTGCCAGCAGTCCGGAGGGTTACGTTCGCGAGCAGTACTTC. The chain carries TRBV14 and TRBJ2-7; D might be TRBD2 (6 bases). CDR1 is SGHDN, CDR2 FVKESK, per germline. The CDR3 runs 14 residues. V was trimmed by 6 bases and J by 6 bases, leaving 18 bases between them.

This rearrangement joins TRBV6-6 to TRBJ1-3; D possibly corresponds to TRBD1 (5 bases). Germline CDR1 and CDR2: MNHNY and SVGAGI (reference sequence). Trimming left V 0 bases short and J 3 bases short, with 6 bases between. The CDR3 sequence is 14 residues long. CDR3 bases: TGTGCCAGCAGTTACTCAGGGGATGGAAACACCATATATTTT. Amino acids: CASSYSGDGNTIYF.

The chain uses TRBV27 and TRBJ2-1; tentatively, D is TRBD1 (5 bases). Looked up from germline, CDR1 is MNHEY and CDR2 is SMNVEV (reference sequence). This CDR3 is built from 16 residues. Trimming shortened V by 5 bases and J by 0 bases, and 14 bases separated the two germline ends. The CDR3 DNA follows: TGTGCCAGCAGTGGCCCCAGGGTCCCCTCCTACAATGAGCAGTTCTTC. This codes for CASSGPRVPSYNEQFF.

The chain carries TRBV27 and TRBJ2-1; 11 bases fit TRBD1. V lost 6 bases and J lost 6; bases outside the gene matches: 7. The CDR3 consists of 15 residues. Germline V CDR1 and CDR2: MNHEY, SMNVEV (reference sequence). The CDR3 sequence: CASRSDRGRSNEQFF. CDR3 DNA sequence: TGTGCCAGCAGATCGGACAGGGGGCGAAGCAATGAGCAGTTCTTC.